These 6 T cell receptor beta chains share one sample of origin, sequenced in a study of beta chain features in type 1 diabetes. cDNA synthesis used the whole RNA isolate, giving expressed TCRB sequences. The assay was immunoSEQ multiplex PCR, and TCRdb's table has in-frame clones only and misses some. The sample yields 350,000 to 400,000 clones, over 12% seen once. Sequenced: naive CD4+ T cells from blood. The receptors come from a woman aged 18 to 35 in good health.

This clone has just a few counts. V usage is TRBV19 and J usage is TRBJ2-1; the match to TRBD2 covers 12 bases. V shed 5 bases and J 1 base; nucleotides not matched to a gene: 6. CDR1 is LNHDA, CDR2 SQIVND, per germline (reference sequence). This CDR3 is built from 17 residues. DNA of the CDR3: TGTGCCAGTAGTCCTGGGACTAGCGGGCGGTCCTACAATGAGCAGTTCTTC. It encodes CASSPGTSGRSYNEQFF.

There are a few counts of this clone. This chain uses TRBV19 with TRBJ2-1; D is unclear. Trimming removed 8 bases at V and 4 bases at J, with 9 bases between. The CDR3 has 12 residues. Germline V gene lookup returns CDR1 LNHDA and CDR2 SQIVND (reference sequence). CDR3 loop: CASLGRYNEQFF. Here the CDR3 DNA reads TGTGCCAGTCTGGGCCGATACAATGAGCAGTTCTTC.

J is TRBJ2-1 and V is TRBV11-3, with D maybe TRBD2 (6 bases). From germline, CDR1 is SGHNT and CDR2 YENEEA. V was trimmed by 5 bases and J by 5 bases, leaving 10 bases between them. The CDR3 is made up of 13 amino acids. CDR3 nucleotide sequence: TGTGCCAGCAGCCCTCCGGGAGACAATGAGCAGTTCTTC. This gives the protein CASSPPGDNEQFF. The full variable domain, completed using reference TRBV11-3 and TRBJ2-1, is EAGVVQSPRYKIIEKKQPVAFWCNPISGHNTLYWYLQNLGQGPELLIRYENEEAVDDSQLPKDRFSAERLKGVDSTLKIQPAELGDSAVYLCASSPPGDNEQFFGPGTRLTVL.

This chain links TRBV6-4 with TRBJ1-1; D is uncertain. Per germline, CDR1 MRHNA and CDR2 SNTAGT. V dropped 6 bases and J dropped 1 base, with 12 bases sitting between them. The CDR3 is made up of 14 amino acids. CDR3 loop: CASSSLRGNTEAFF. Written as DNA, the CDR3 is TGTGCCAGCAGCTCTTTGCGGGGGAACACTGAAGCTTTCTTT.

The gene calls are TRBV30 and TRBJ1-1, with D maybe TRBD1 (5 bases). The CDR3 is made up of 15 amino acids. CDR1 and CDR2 (germline): GTSNPN, SVGIG (reference sequence). V was clipped by 2 bases and J by 0 bases, with 13 bases between them. In nucleotides, the CDR3 is TGTGCCTGGAGTAAGGGGCAGGGAATGAACACTGAAGCTTTCTTT. It is translated as CAWSKGQGMNTEAFF.

This clone has a handful of counts. The rearrangement joins TRBV5-1 to TRBJ1-2; 9 bases are a match to TRBD1. Germline V gene data show CDR1 as SGHRS and CDR2 as YFSETQ. The CDR3 runs to 18 residues. After removal of 4 bases from V and 6 bases from J, the junction contained 19 bases not matched to a gene. Here the CDR3 reads CASSPIKPRDRETDGYTF. The CDR3 DNA reads TGCGCCAGCAGCCCAATCAAACCTCGGGACAGGGAAACGGATGGCTACACCTTC.